Listed here are 32 T cell receptor beta chains from one sample, sequenced in a study of breast tumors, draining lymph nodes, adjacent tissues. Breast cancer patients provided tissue from their axillary draining lymph nodes. Via MiXCR, TCRdb re-called the multiplex PCR reads, giving one row per CDR3 protein. Among about 120,000 distinct CDR3 sequences listed, just under 20% were seen once. The sequenced sample consisted of axillary lymph node tissue. These TCRs come from a female donor with breast cancer. Some clones in this sample may be carry-over from other donors' samples.

For this clonotype: Just one base apart from a much larger clone, this may be a read error. V and J are TRBV5-5 and TRBJ2-3; no firm D call. Germline values: CDR1 SGHKS, CDR2 YYEKEE (reference sequence). The CDR3 spans 16 residues. The CDR3 bases are TGTGCCGGCAGCTTGATGTCAGACCATCGCACAGATACGCAGTATTTT. Translated: CAGSLMSDHRTDTQYF.

This clonotype was seen only once. A much larger clone differs by one base, so this may be a read error. The rearrangement links TRBV30 to TRBJ1-2; the D gene is possibly TRBD1 (5 bases). This CDR3 is 14 amino acids long. Looked up from germline, CDR1 is GTSNPN and CDR2 is SVGIG (reference sequence). The CDR3 spells CAWSTGGVIYGYAF. Written as DNA, the CDR3 is TGTGCCTGGAGTACGGGAGGGGTGATCTATGGCTACGCCTTC. The full variable domain, rest sourced from reference TRBV30 and TRBJ1-2, is SQTIHQWPATLVQPVGSPLSLECTVEGTSNPNLYWYRQAAGRGLQLLFYSVGIGQISSEVPQNLSASRPQDRQFILSSKKLLLSDSGFYLCAWSTGGVIYGYAFGSGTRLTVV.

The V and J genes are TRBV7-2 and TRBJ2-1; D remains unclear. V was shortened by 1 base and J by 2 bases, with 12 bases between the two germline ends. Germline V lookup: CDR1 SGHTA, CDR2 FQGNSA. This CDR3 comprises 16 residues. CDR3 nucleotide sequence: TGTGCCAGCAGCTTAGTGGCTTTGGGAACCTACAATGAGCAGTTCTTC. Translating it yields CASSLVALGTYNEQFF.

This clonotype came up many times. The chain links TRBV29-1 to TRBJ1-5; TRBD1 is a possible D gene (5 bases). V was cut by 3 bases and J by 5 bases, with 11 bases left in between. Looked up from germline, CDR1 is SQVTM and CDR2 is ANQGSEA. The CDR3 has 13 residues. In DNA form, the CDR3 reads TGCAGCGTTGATAGACAGCCTTATCAGCCCCAGCATTTT. It translates to CSVDRQPYQPQHF.

This clonotype has ten or more counts. The CDR3 spells CASRGTRSSYNEQFF. The CDR3 DNA follows: TGTGCCAGCAGGGGGACTAGAAGCTCCTACAATGAGCAGTTCTTC. This rearrangement joins TRBV12-3 or TRBV12-4 to TRBJ2-1; 8 bases align to TRBD2. V lost 6 bases, J lost 0 bases, and 4 bases stayed unmatched. CDR3 length equals 15 residues.

Ten or more counts support this clonotype. The V call is TRBV20-1, the J call TRBJ2-1; 12 bases agree with TRBD2. Germline CDR1 DFQATT, CDR2 SNEGSKA (reference sequence). J gave up 8 bases and V 6 bases, and 11 bases lay outside the gene matches. This CDR3 comprises 15 residues. CDR3 loop: CSATLAGGPGHEQFF. DNA of the CDR3: TGCAGTGCCACCCTAGCGGGAGGGCCAGGTCATGAGCAGTTCTTC.

This clonotype was picked up many times. V usage is TRBV2 and J usage is TRBJ2-2; unclear D gene. V was pared by 2 bases and J by 7 bases, with 11 bases between. Germline V gene lookup returns CDR1 SNHLY and CDR2 FYNNEI. This CDR3 has 14 residues. CDR3 nucleotides: TGTGCCAGCAGTGAAAGAACGGAACGCGGGGAGCTGTTTTTT. This codes for CASSERTERGELFF.

There are many counts of this clonotype. The rearrangement uses TRBV30 and TRBJ2-7, with D uncertain. Germline assignment: CDR1 GTSNPN and CDR2 SVGIG (reference sequence). This CDR3 has 11 residues. Trimming took 0 bases from V and 13 from J, leaving 13 bases between them. The CDR3 DNA follows: TGTGCCTGGAGTGTATCGAGAATGAGCTACTTC. It codes for CAWSVSRMSYF.

As concerns this clonotype: A much larger clone lies a single base off, so this may be a read error. J is TRBJ1-5 and V is TRBV20-1; 7 positions agree with TRBD1. Trimming cost V 2 bases and J 5 bases; bases outside gene matches: 9. Germline CDR1 reads DFQATT; CDR2 reads SNEGSKA (reference sequence). CDR3 length: 15 amino acids. The CDR3 spells CSARTLTGPYQPQHF. The CDR3 DNA reads TGCAGTGCTAGAACTTTGACAGGGCCTTATCAGCCCCAGCATTTT.

This clonotype was detected many times. The V gene is TRBV7-2, the J gene TRBJ2-1, with 7 bases lining up with TRBD2. Germline assignment: CDR1 SGHTA and CDR2 FQGNSA. The CDR3 is made up of 15 amino acids. Germline trimming cut 5 bases from V and 4 bases from J; bases unmatched to any gene: 8. The DNA for the CDR3 is TGTGCCAGCAGCGGGACGGGACTAATTTACAATGAGCAGTTCTTC. Amino acid sequence: CASSGTGLIYNEQFF.

In this sample, this clonotype turned up many times. CDR3 loop: CASSTTGRGIGNYGYTF. Here the CDR3 DNA reads TGTGCCAGCAGCACAACCGGCAGGGGGATCGGGAACTATGGCTACACCTTC. The J gene is TRBJ1-2, the V gene TRBV7-9; 7 bases map to TRBD1. Germline V gene data show CDR1 as SEHNR and CDR2 as FQNEAQ (reference sequence). Trimming cost V 5 bases and J 2 bases; bases outside gene matches: 14. The CDR3 loop spans 17 amino acids.

Comments on this clonotype: A read error may explain this, as a much larger clone is one base away. This chain links TRBV20-1 with TRBJ1-4; 8 bases are shared with TRBD1. Looked up from germline, CDR1 is DFQATT and CDR2 is SNEGSKA (reference sequence). The CDR3 runs 14 residues. This CDR3 is CSARDWTGNEELFF. CDR3 nucleotide sequence: TGCAGTGCTAGAGATTGGACAGGGAATGAAGAACTGTTTTTT.

J is TRBJ2-1 and V is TRBV18; 12 bases align to TRBD1. The CDR3 is made up of 14 amino acids. The V gene's germline CDR1 is KGHSH and CDR2 LQKENI. V trimming: 6 bases; J trimming: 7 bases; junction bases outside the gene matches: 4. CDR3 DNA sequence: TGTGCCAGCTCGCCGGGACAGGGGGCGAATGAGCAGTTCTTC. Protein product: CASSPGQGANEQFF.

Many counts were recorded for this clonotype. V gene TRBV11-3 combines with J gene TRBJ2-2; 9 bases are shared with TRBD1. Germline V gene data show CDR1 as SGHNT and CDR2 as YENEEA. V was clipped by 5 bases and J by 3 bases; unmatched bases: 7. The CDR3 is 16 residues long. CDR3: CASSTDRGSYTGELFF. For the CDR3, the DNA is TGTGCCAGCAGCACAGACAGGGGGTCCTACACCGGGGAGCTGTTTTTT.

This clonotype was detected many times. The chain recombines TRBV7-9 with TRBJ2-7; D tentatively reads TRBD1 or TRBD2 (5 bases each). Germline V gene data show CDR1 as SEHNR and CDR2 as FQNEAQ (reference sequence). The CDR3 spans 12 residues. V was shortened by 2 bases and J by 8 bases, with 10 bases between the two germline ends. Written as DNA, the CDR3 is TGTGCCAGCAGCTTAATGGGGGACCAGCAGTACTTC. It specifies CASSLMGDQQYF.

This clonotype was counted at least ten times. This chain links TRBV29-1 with TRBJ2-7; 10 positions match TRBD2. V lost 6 bases to trimming and J lost 0 bases; unmatched junction nucleotides: 14. This CDR3 contains 17 residues. Germline V gene sequence: CDR1 SQVTM, CDR2 ANQGSEA. CDR3 sequence: CSVVFHTSGVYSYEQYF. CDR3 DNA sequence: TGCAGCGTCGTTTTCCATACTAGCGGGGTATACTCCTACGAGCAGTACTTC.

Regarding this clonotype: Being one base from a much bigger clone, this may be a read error. The CDR3, as DNA: TGTGCCAGCAGCCCCGGACTGGAATCTGACGGGCAGTACTTC. It encodes CASSPGLESDGQYF. The V and J genes are TRBV7-9 and TRBJ2-7, with D possibly TRBD2 on 5 matching bases. The CDR3 sequence is 14 residues long. V was pared by 5 bases and J by 9 bases, with 20 bases between. Germline V CDR1 and CDR2: SEHNR, FQNEAQ (reference sequence).

A word on this clonotype: This may be a read error: a much more frequent sequence differs by one nucleotide. The V call is TRBV12-3 or TRBV12-4, the J call TRBJ2-1; the D call may be TRBD1 or TRBD2 (5 bases each). V was trimmed by 3 bases and J by 9 bases, leaving 12 bases between them. This CDR3 region has 13 residues. CDR3 region: CASSFGGFGEQFF. The CDR3 DNA reads as TGTGCCAGCAGTTTTGGGGGATTCGGTGAGCAGTTCTTC.

This clonotype has ten or more counts. The CDR3 loop is CSAREGLGAGPNEKLFF. The DNA of the CDR3 is TGCAGTGCTAGAGAGGGTCTGGGGGCCGGGCCTAATGAAAAACTGTTTTTT. This chain connects TRBV20-1 to TRBJ1-4, with D possibly TRBD1 on 6 matching bases. The CDR3 has 17 amino acids. Trimming shortened V by 0 bases and J by 3 bases, and 17 bases separated the two germline ends. The V gene's germline CDR1 is DFQATT and CDR2 SNEGSKA (reference sequence).

This chain uses TRBV6-2 or TRBV6-3 with TRBJ2-1; 12 nucleotides align to TRBD2. This CDR3 has 16 amino acids. The V gene end was trimmed by 0 bases and the J gene end by 8 bases; junction bases not matched to a gene: 5. Germline assignment: CDR1 MNHEY and CDR2 SVGEGT. The CDR3 spells CASSYSLAGGRYEQFF. In nucleotides, the CDR3 is TGTGCCAGCAGTTACTCCCTAGCGGGGGGGCGGTATGAGCAGTTCTTC.

There are many counts of this clonotype. The chain couples TRBV7-9 to TRBJ2-3, with D possibly being TRBD2 (6 bases). The CDR3 is made up of 16 amino acids. Germline-derived CDR1 and CDR2 are SEHNR and FQNEAQ (reference sequence). Trimming removed 5 bases at V and 1 base at J, with 16 bases between. The CDR3 coding sequence is TGTGCCAGCAGCCTCCTTTCCCCTAGCGGCACAGATACGCAGTATTTT. The encoded protein is CASSLLSPSGTDTQYF.

This clonotype was detected many times. The chain carries TRBV14 and TRBJ1-2, with no clear D. CDR1 and CDR2 (germline): SGHDN, FVKESK. V dropped 1 base and J dropped 4 bases, with 7 bases sitting between them. The CDR3 is 13 residues long. The CDR3 sequence is CASSQGGSYGYTF. The CDR3, as DNA: TGTGCCAGCAGCCAAGGTGGCAGCTATGGCTACACCTTC. The entire variable domain, with the rest obtained from reference TRBV14 and TRBJ1-2, is as follows: EAGVTQFPSHSVIEKGQTVTLRCDPISGHDNLYWYRRVMGKEIKFLLHFVKESKQDESGMPNNRFLAERTGGTYSTLKVQPAELEDSGVYFCASSQGGSYGYTFGSGTRLTVV.

The table lists this clonotype with many counts. This sequence joins TRBV7-9 and TRBJ2-3; 13 positions agree with TRBD2. The germline V gene encodes CDR1 SEHNR and CDR2 FQNEAQ (reference sequence). V dropped 2 bases and J dropped 1; count of bases not matched to a gene: 9. The length of the CDR3 is 19 residues. This chain's CDR3 is CASSLWGLAGPTRTDTQYF. The CDR3 DNA reads TGTGCCAGCAGCTTATGGGGACTAGCGGGGCCAACTCGCACAGATACGCAGTATTTT.

This clonotype was detected many times. The gene calls are TRBV9 and TRBJ2-2, with 16 bases matching TRBD2. With V trimmed by 3 bases and J by 8 bases, 13 bases remained unmatched. The CDR3 runs to 19 residues. Germline loops: CDR1 SGDLS, CDR2 YYNGEE. The CDR3 DNA is TGTGCCAGCAGCGGGGGGACTAGCGGGAGGGCCTTGATCCCTGGGGAGCTGTTTTTT. Protein sequence: CASSGGTSGRALIPGELFF.

This clonotype has ten or more counts. The V call is TRBV20-1, the J call TRBJ2-5, with 7 bases aligning to TRBD2. V shed 3 bases, J shed 0 bases, and the junction held 4 bases outside the gene matches. The CDR3 runs 14 residues. Germline CDR1 reads DFQATT; CDR2 reads SNEGSKA (reference sequence). CDR3 amino acids: CSASAGVNQETQYF. The CDR3 nucleotides read TGCAGTGCTAGTGCGGGGGTAAACCAAGAGACCCAGTACTTC.

In its sample, this clonotype was seen many times. The chain combines TRBV6-5 with TRBJ1-6; the match to TRBD1 covers 7 bases. The germline V gene encodes CDR1 MNHEY and CDR2 SVGAGI. J gave up 10 bases and V 6 bases, and 12 bases lay outside the gene matches. The CDR3 runs 15 residues. In DNA, the CDR3 is TGTGCCAGCAGCCAGACAGGGCTCGGGAGATCACCCCTCCACTTT. It codes for CASSQTGLGRSPLHF.

This clonotype was picked up many times. This chain's CDR3 is CASSQGGNREQYF. In nucleotides, the CDR3 is TGTGCCAGCAGCCAGGGGGGGAATAGGGAGCAGTACTTC. The chain combines TRBV7-6 with TRBJ2-7, with D perhaps TRBD1 or TRBD2 (7 bases each). Trimming removed 5 bases from V and 7 bases from J, with 15 bases in between. This CDR3 is 13 amino acids long. The germline CDR1 and CDR2 sequences are SGHVS and FNYEAQ.

As to this clonotype: A read error is possible here, since a much larger clone lies one base away. The chain is built from TRBV19 and TRBJ2-1; TRBD2 matches 13 bases. Germline V gives CDR1 LNHDA, CDR2 SQIVND (reference sequence). The CDR3 spans 20 residues. The CDR3, as DNA: TGTGCCAGTAGTTCACCCGGGACTAGCGGGAAACAGAGCTCCTACAGTGAGCAGTTCTTC. Protein product: CASSSPGTSGKQSSYSEQFF.

This clonotype was detected ten times or more. This chain joins TRBV5-1 and TRBJ1-2, with D tentatively TRBD1 (5 bases). The V end was cut by 6 bases, the J end by 6 bases, with 18 bases between. There are 14 residues in the CDR3. CDR1 and CDR2 (germline): SGHRS, YFSETQ. This CDR3 is CASTHTQGQDGYTF. DNA of the CDR3: TGCGCCAGCACTCACACCCAGGGCCAGGATGGCTACACCTTC. The complete variable domain, with remaining parts taken from reference TRBV5-1 and TRBJ1-2, reads KAGVTQTPRYLIKTRGQQVTLSCSPISGHRSVSWYQQTPGQGLQFLFEYFSETQRNKGNFPGRFSGRQFSNSRSEMNVSTLELGDSALYLCASTHTQGQDGYTFGSGTRLTVV.

The sample holds many counts of this clonotype. The chain is built from TRBV5-4 and TRBJ1-2, with D hard to call. Deletions cut 4 bases from V and 0 bases from J, with 16 bases between. The CDR3 contains 16 residues. In germline, CDR1 is SGHNT, CDR2 YYREEE (reference sequence). The CDR3 reads CASSGSQALANYGYTF. CDR3 bases: TGTGCCAGCAGCGGATCTCAGGCCTTAGCTAACTATGGCTACACCTTC.

This clonotype was detected ten times or more. This CDR3 reads CASSYVGTYEQYF. The CDR3, as DNA: TGTGCCAGCAGTTATGTGGGGACCTACGAGCAGTACTTC. The chain joins TRBV6-2 or TRBV6-3 to TRBJ2-7; D gene ambiguous. The germline gives CDR1 MNHEY, CDR2 SVGEGT. V dropped 3 bases and J dropped 2 bases, with 8 bases sitting between them. The CDR3 has 13 amino acids.

This clonotype was observed many times. The chain has TRBV4-1 and TRBJ1-5; D is unclear. The CDR3 has 15 residues. Between the trimmed V and J ends, which lost 0 bases and 1 base, there was a span of 7 bases. Germline-derived CDR1 and CDR2 are MGHRA and YSYEKL. CDR3 loop: CASSQDWRSNQPQHF. The CDR3, as DNA: TGCGCCAGCAGCCAAGACTGGCGGAGCAATCAGCCCCAGCATTTT.